This TCR beta chain appears in the sequencing data of a study of blood T cell repertoires in COVID-19 (TCRdb year 2020). Regarding the complete study: Samples covering the acute and convalescent phases of COVID-19 were provided by collaborators in the United States, Italy and Spain. The material from the prospective study consisted of cDNA or gDNA derived from T cells, B-cell-depleted T cells, or PBMCs. The dataset comprised deeply sampled blood TCRbeta repertoires from subjects exposed to, actively infected with, or recovered from COVID-19. The repertoires were released in a freely available public database meant as a resource for research on the immune response to SARS-CoV-2. The samples were drawn from the first 160 participants of the ongoing ImmuneRACE study and from some 1,300 subjects provided by 6 global collaborators. The sample metadata nearly always contained a de-identified subject ID, COVID-19 status, age in years and sex. Where available, HLA class I and class II types were taken from metadata supplied by the sample provider and were not determined by assay-based typing. On the study overall, not on this receptor specifically: How much clinical and demographic metadata was included differed by source and by participant, and the metadata was provided uncurated.

The immunoSEQ Assay, a bias-controlled multiplex PCR, was used to amplify TCRbeta CDR3 regions from genomic DNA. The study's processing was this. Nucleated cell counts per sample were estimated from amplification of reference gene primers within the assay. To quantify the absolute abundance of each unique TCRbeta CDR3 rearrangement, sequence reads were collapsed and filtered. Productive Simpson clonality was computed per sample as the square root of Simpson's diversity index over productive rearrangements. The clones in this table, taken by TCRdb from immuneACCESS, are in-frame only. Not every clone is retained; where verified, under half of the shortfall comes from an unresolved V gene, and the cause of the rest is unknown. The V and J calls and clone size come from that table; D and trimming were worked out from the DNA. This sample lists 100,000 to 130,000 clones; around 89% were detected once. Under 5.5% of the sample goes to the ten largest clones.

Whole blood was collected in K2EDTA tubes by collaborating institutions according to the institutions' own protocols. For TCRbeta analysis, collaborator samples were shipped as frozen whole blood, as isolated PBMCs, or as DNA extracted from either sample type. This clone was counted a single time. Its cognate antigen has yet to be identified. Base qualities were left out, and no much larger clone turns up one base away. V is trimmed back by 0 bases and J by 4 bases, and the junction contains 8 bases that no gene match accounts for. The CDR1 and CDR2 encoded by the germline V gene are SGHRS and YFSETQ. From cysteine to phenylalanine, the CDR3 is 16 amino acids long. Of all the DNA, just the CDR3 is kept, 48 bases in frame from base 1.

Rearrangement joined TRBV5-1 to TRBJ1-1; TRBD1 lines up with 8 middle nucleotides. The sequencing input was peripheral blood. The receptor was isolated from a man between 40 and 49 years old with active or convalescent COVID-19. In nucleotides, the sequence is TGCGCCAGCAGCTTGGAGGGGGCCGACAGGGGCACTGAAGCTTTCTTT. It codes for CASSLEGADRGTEAFF.